Listed below are T cell receptor beta chains from one sample, sequenced in a study of blood T cell repertoires in COVID-19. The table came from immunoSEQ multiplex PCR; TCRdb's copy has only in-frame clones and leaves some out. The table shows fewer than 100,000 clones, with more than 75% occurring only once. Sample: peripheral blood. The source of these receptors is a woman of 80 years or more with acute or convalescent COVID-19. Each CDR3 is given with its conserved first and last residue. Fields, in order: J gene, D gene, CDR3 length, V gene, clone size, CDR3 DNA, CDR3 protein. The D gene is left open where the match is weak. Where a row states a size, it is once, few, many or the class of an expanded clone; other rows omit it.

j_gene: TRBJ2-7
d_gene: .
len: 13
v_gene: TRBV7-8
abundance: .
CDR3nt: TGTGCCAGCAGCTTGGGGCCGGAGTACGAGCAGTACTTC
CDR3aa: CASSLGPEYEQYF

j_gene: TRBJ1-1
d_gene: .
len: 16
v_gene: TRBV6-2/TRBV6-3
abundance: once
CDR3nt: TGTGCCAGCAGTTACCAGCTGGGGAGGGGGAACACTGAAGCTTTCTTT
CDR3aa: CASSYQLGRGNTEAFF

j_gene: TRBJ1-5
d_gene: TRBD1
len: 18
v_gene: TRBV10-3
abundance: .
CDR3nt: TGTGCCATCAGTGAGTCAAGGACAGGGGGCGGGAGCAATCAGCCCCAGCATTTT
CDR3aa: CAISESRTGGGSNQPQHF

j_gene: TRBJ2-1
d_gene: .
len: 14
v_gene: TRBV7-3
abundance: .
CDR3nt: TGTGCCAGCAGCTTCGACTCGTCCTACAATGAGCAGTTCTTC
CDR3aa: CASSFDSSYNEQFF

j_gene: TRBJ2-2
d_gene: .
len: 14
v_gene: TRBV7-3
abundance: .
CDR3nt: TGTGCCAGCAGCTTAACCTATTCCACCGGGGAGCTGTTTTTT
CDR3aa: CASSLTYSTGELFF

j_gene: TRBJ1-1
d_gene: TRBD1
len: 14
v_gene: TRBV5-1
abundance: .
CDR3nt: TGCGCCAGCAGCTCTGGAGGGGACAGGGGCGCCGCTTTCTTT
CDR3aa: CASSSGGDRGAAFF

j_gene: TRBJ2-1
d_gene: .
len: 14
v_gene: TRBV18
abundance: .
CDR3nt: TGTGCCAGCCAGCGGGGGACAGAGAACAATGAGCAGTTCTTC
CDR3aa: CASQRGTENNEQFF

j_gene: TRBJ2-7
d_gene: TRBD2
len: 14
v_gene: TRBV18
abundance: .
CDR3nt: TGTGCCAGCTCCTCAGCGGGAGAAGGCTACGAGCAGTACTTC
CDR3aa: CASSSAGEGYEQYF

j_gene: TRBJ2-7
d_gene: .
len: 13
v_gene: TRBV5-6
abundance: .
CDR3nt: TGTGCCAGCAGCTTGGCACCGGGGGACGAGCAGTACTTC
CDR3aa: CASSLAPGDEQYF

j_gene: TRBJ2-2
d_gene: .
len: 15
v_gene: TRBV2
abundance: .
CDR3nt: TGTGCCAGCACCCGGCACCGAGCGGACACCGGGGAGCTGTTTTTT
CDR3aa: CASTRHRADTGELFF

j_gene: TRBJ2-7
d_gene: .
len: 13
v_gene: TRBV9
abundance: .
CDR3nt: TGTGCCAGCAGCGTAGATGGCCCCTACGAGCAGTACTTC
CDR3aa: CASSVDGPYEQYF

j_gene: TRBJ2-1
d_gene: .
len: 15
v_gene: TRBV7-2
abundance: .
CDR3nt: TGTGCCAGCAGCAACCGGGTGTCCTCCTACAATGAGCAGTTCTTC
CDR3aa: CASSNRVSSYNEQFF

j_gene: TRBJ1-2
d_gene: TRBD1
len: 17
v_gene: TRBV7-9
abundance: .
CDR3nt: TGTGCCAGCAGCCCAGGGACAGGGGGATGGAACCTCGGTGGCTACACCTTC
CDR3aa: CASSPGTGGWNLGGYTF

j_gene: TRBJ1-1
d_gene: TRBD1
len: 15
v_gene: TRBV11-2
abundance: once
CDR3nt: TGTGCCAGCAGCCCACGACAGGGCCCCAACACTGAAGCTTTCTTT
CDR3aa: CASSPRQGPNTEAFF